This is a list of T cell receptor beta chains from one sample in a study of cytomegalovirus exposure and HLA in healthy donors. TCRdb's table, derived via immunoSEQ multiplex PCR, lists solely in-frame clones and lacks some. The table lists about 160,000 clones, around four fifths of them singletons, with 1.2% in the top ten. The sample taken for sequencing was PBMCs. Receptors were obtained from a boy under 10 years old in good health and CMV-seronegative. The CDR3 runs from the conserved cysteine through the conserved F or W. A D gene is named only where the DNA matches it firmly. Clone size appears in some rows only: once, few, many, or a class for an expanded clone.

TRBJ2-7	TRBV7-3	15	-	TRBD2	TGTGCCAGCAGCCCCAGCGGGGGGAGCTCCTACGAGCAGTACTTC	CASSPSGGSSYEQYF
TRBJ2-7	TRBV30	15	few	TRBD2	TGTGCCTGGAGACAAGCTAGCGGGAGGGCTCGGGAGCAGTACTTC	CAWRQASGRAREQYF
TRBJ1-1	TRBV9	15	-	-	TGTGCCAGCAGCGTAGGACCGGGAGCCATCACTGAAGCTTTCTTT	CASSVGPGAITEAFF
TRBJ2-3	TRBV5-1	16	few	-	TGCGCCAGCAGCCCGCTAGGCGGCGCTAGCACAGATACGCAGTATTTT	CASSPLGGASTDTQYF
TRBJ1-4	TRBV5-1	14	-	-	TGCGCCAGCAGCTTGGGACAAGGGGACTTTAAACTGTTTTTT	CASSLGQGDFKLFF
TRBJ2-3	TRBV10-2	15	-	TRBD2	TGCGCCAGCAGCGACCCGGGGGGTCTAACAGATACGCAGTATTTT	CASSDPGGLTDTQYF
TRBJ1-3	TRBV13	14	-	-	TGTGCCGGCAGCTTAATCCAGGGTCTCAACACCATATATTTT	CAGSLIQGLNTIYF
TRBJ1-6	TRBV4-3	15	-	TRBD1	TGCGCCAGCAGCCAAGGTGGGGACAGGGATTCACCCCTCCACTTT	CASSQGGDRDSPLHF
TRBJ1-2	TRBV18	15	-	TRBD1	TGTGCCAGCTCACCGGGGACAGGGGGGATCTATGGCTACACCTTC	CASSPGTGGIYGYTF
TRBJ2-1	TRBV7-8	17	-	TRBD2	TGTGCCAGCAGCTTACCCTTCGGACTAGCGGGAATTAATGAGCAGTTCTTC	CASSLPFGLAGINEQFF
TRBJ2-7	TRBV13	16	-	TRBD1	TGTGCCAGCAAACGGGCGAAGACAGGGCAGGCCTACGAGCAGTACTTC	CASKRAKTGQAYEQYF
TRBJ2-5	TRBV19	14	-	-	TGTGCCAGTAGTCGGCTCGGAGGACCAGAGACCCAGTACTTC	CASSRLGGPETQYF
TRBJ1-2	TRBV5-4	14	-	-	TGTGCCAGCAGACGGGGGTCGGGGTCCTATGGCTACACCTTC	CASRRGSGSYGYTF
TRBJ1-2	TRBV5-6	16	-	-	TGTGCCAGCAGCTTGGCCTCGGCGGAAGCTAACTATGGCTACACCTTC	CASSLASAEANYGYTF
TRBJ2-7	TRBV4-3	15	-	TRBD2	TGCGCCAGCAGCCAAGAGTCTAGCGGGAGTTACGAGCAGTACTTC	CASSQESSGSYEQYF
TRBJ1-2	TRBV5-1	14	-	TRBD1	TGCGCCAGCAGCTTGTCGACAGGGGGCGATGGCTACACCTTC	CASSLSTGGDGYTF
TRBJ2-2	TRBV5-1	12	-	TRBD2	TGCGCCAGCGGGAGGGGCACCGGGGAGCTGTTTTTT	CASGRGTGELFF
TRBJ2-7	TRBV7-9	16	-	TRBD1	TGTGCCAGCAGCCGCATAGGGAAGGGACAGGGCAACGAGCAGTACTTC	CASSRIGKGQGNEQYF
TRBJ2-7	TRBV13	15	once	-	TGTGCCAGCAGCTCATACCCGGGAGCCTCCTACGAGCAGTACTTC	CASSSYPGASYEQYF
TRBJ1-1	TRBV27	14	once	-	TGTGCCAGCAGTTTAGACAGGATGGGTACTGAAGCTTTCTTT	CASSLDRMGTEAFF
TRBJ2-7	TRBV30	13	-	-	TGTGCCTGGGAGGGCAGAAGTCCGTACGAGCAGTACTTC	CAWEGRSPYEQYF
TRBJ1-2	TRBV19	16	-	-	TGTGCCAGTAGACGTTCCGACACCGACGGTGGCTATGGCTACACCTTC	CASRRSDTDGGYGYTF
TRBJ2-5	TRBV7-2	13	-	-	TGTGCCAGCAGATCTCGGGTGGAGGAGACCCAGTACTTC	CASRSRVEETQYF
TRBJ2-1	TRBV27	14	-	-	TGTGCCAGCAGAATAACTGCCGGGGTCAATGAGCAGTTCTTC	CASRITAGVNEQFF
TRBJ1-1	TRBV4-1	12	-	-	TGCGCCAGCAGCCAAGACGGGACTGGAGCTTTCTTT	CASSQDGTGAFF
TRBJ2-1	TRBV5-4	15	-	TRBD2	TGTGCCGGGGGACTAGCGGGGGGCGGGTACAATGAGCAGTTCTTC	CAGGLAGGGYNEQFF
TRBJ1-1	TRBV6-5	14	-	-	TGTGCCAGCAGTTACTCATCGGGGGTCAATGAAGCTTTCTTT	CASSYSSGVNEAFF